Listed below are T cell receptor beta chains from one sample, sequenced in a study of control samples from healthy donors and cancer patients. Profiling relied on immunoSEQ multiplex PCR, and the TCRdb table lists in-frame clones only, not all of them. The profile shows some 67,000 clones, roughly nine tenths of them singletons. What was sequenced was PBMCs. The source is a man aged 55 to 70 with lung cancer. Each CDR3 is given with its conserved first and last residue. D genes are given only for firm matches.

j_gene | v_gene | d_gene | CDR3aa
TRBJ1-5 | TRBV10-2 | - | CASSGGNQPQHF
TRBJ2-1 | TRBV6-1 | TRBD1 | CASSEYWQGAYNEQFF
TRBJ1-2 | TRBV5-8 | TRBD1 | CASRSDRDSWYGYTF
TRBJ1-2 | TRBV9 | TRBD1 | CASSVEGGAARGYTF
TRBJ2-1 | TRBV5-1 | - | CASSLDQGSSYNEQFF
TRBJ1-2 | TRBV10-3 | TRBD1 | CAISETQDRVYGYTF
TRBJ2-1 | TRBV14 | TRBD2 | CASSQEGSGGAHRYNEQFF
TRBJ1-2 | TRBV15 | - | CATSRERRSNYGYTF
TRBJ1-5 | TRBV2 | - | CASSDGGFNQPQHF
TRBJ2-1 | TRBV6-6 | - | CASSLYFIPRNREDSYNEQFF
TRBJ2-6 | TRBV11-3 | - | CASSLDISRANVLTF
TRBJ2-4 | TRBV30 | TRBD2 | CAWSDRLAGRRGIQYF
TRBJ1-2 | TRBV5-4 | - | CASSSPGTDYGYTF
TRBJ2-2 | TRBV6-6 | - | CASSMPGNTGELFF
TRBJ2-5 | TRBV18 | - | CASSSRGGRETQYF
TRBJ1-2 | TRBV11-2 | - | CASSLLGGAEGYTF
TRBJ2-5 | TRBV6-2/TRBV6-3 | - | CASSYASGRETQYF
TRBJ2-1 | TRBV6-6 | TRBD2 | CASSRAGGPGNEQFF
TRBJ2-3 | TRBV3-1/TRBV3-2 | - | CASSQGTAPDTQYF
TRBJ2-1 | TRBV5-1 | TRBD1 | CASSLGQGIGEQFF
TRBJ1-5 | TRBV7-7 | - | CASSSDLGQPQHF
TRBJ1-3 | TRBV6-5 | - | CASSRSGNTIYF
TRBJ2-7 | TRBV30 | TRBD1 | CAWRTGVEQYF
TRBJ2-3 | TRBV27 | TRBD1 | CASRAKGAPMVYTQYF
TRBJ1-4 | TRBV27 | TRBD1 | CASSSTGVEEKLFF
TRBJ1-5 | TRBV3-1/TRBV3-2 | - | CASSLGGGSQPQHF
TRBJ2-1 | TRBV5-6 | - | CASSLGGAYNEQFF
TRBJ1-5 | TRBV2 | TRBD1 | CASSATGSRNQPQHF
TRBJ1-2 | TRBV5-1 | - | CASSPQQGGGDGYTF
TRBJ1-5 | TRBV5-1 | - | CASSLGGADQPQHF
TRBJ2-6 | TRBV5-1 | - | CASSFQFRSSGANVLTF
TRBJ1-4 | TRBV7-9 | TRBD1 | CASSLGQGPTNEKLFF
TRBJ2-1 | TRBV7-3 | TRBD2 | CASSLGTSGGSQFF
TRBJ2-4 | TRBV4-1 | - | CASSQPREGSKNIQYF
TRBJ1-4 | TRBV3-1/TRBV3-2 | TRBD1 | CASSQGPGQGGEKLFF
TRBJ1-6 | TRBV27 | - | CASSLLGGPPHF
TRBJ1-2 | TRBV7-9 | - | CASSSSGDYGYTF
TRBJ1-4 | TRBV5-1 | TRBD1 | CASSLGQGAATNEKLFF
TRBJ2-5 | TRBV11-3 | - | CASSFATYQETQYF
TRBJ2-7 | TRBV9 | - | CASSAESSYEQYF
TRBJ1-2 | TRBV12-5 | TRBD1 | CASGPPGQGSIYGYTF